This TCR gamma chain emerged from a study of human gamma delta and Vdelta1 T cells. On this clone: Its cognate antigen is unknown.

Study results and limitations: Polyclonal Delta One T cells reportedly showed broad cytotoxic targeting of acute myeloid leukemia.

J was trimmed by 5 bases and V by 8 bases; bases with no gene match: 9. The CDR3 sequence is 14 residues long. With CATT, TCRdb re-called clones from the PCR reads. The sample lists about 3,800 gamma-chain clones, over 15% occurring once. The sample taken for sequencing was Vdelta1 gamma-delta T cells from blood grown in culture (DOT cells). The origin of this receptor is a human donor in good health. The chain uses TRGV10 and TRGJP1. TRGV10 is assigned to the ORF class and has an uncertain function. The CDR3 DNA is TGTGCTGCGTGGGATTTGGTGACTGGTTGGTTCAAGATATTT. This codes for CAAWDLVTGWFKIF.